This T cell receptor (beta chain) was observed in a study of blood T cell repertoires in COVID-19. Whole-study context: The United States, Italy and Spain were the sources of the acute and convalescent COVID-19 samples. Nucleic acid was either cDNA or gDNA, and it came from T cells, B-cell-depleted T cells, or PBMCs.

Trimming at V came to 4 bases and at J to 4 bases, leaving 9 bases not matched to a gene. CDR1 SGDLS and CDR2 YYNGEE come from the germline V gene. The CDR3 extends over 16 amino acids. TCRdb's table, derived via immunoSEQ multiplex PCR, lists solely in-frame clones and lacks some. The data show about 210,000 clones, more than 70% seen once. Each participant's cohort was designated according to participant-reported clinical history. This TCR was sampled from a woman aged 18-35 years who had recovered from COVID-19. This chain links TRBV9 with TRBJ2-3, with TRBD2 matching over 10 bases. The sample taken for sequencing was PBMCs or T cells enriched from blood (not recorded which). CDR3 region: CASSLSGGGHPDTQYF. In DNA, the CDR3 is TGTGCCAGCAGCTTAAGCGGGGGGGGCCACCCAGATACGCAGTATTTT.